These 16 T cell receptor beta chains originate from one sample sequenced in a study of T cells in Graves' hyperthyroidism and ophthalmopathy (dated by TCRdb to the late 2010s). The library came from multiplex PCR. TCRdb lists the instrument as Illumina HiSeq 2000. Amplification of TCR beta CDR3 regions was carried out from RNA transcripts. A first-round RT-PCR of the TCR CDR3 used the HTBI primer set with the Qiagen OneStep RT-PCR kit. TCRdb reran the public reads through fastp at Q25 and MiXCR, keeping productive beta chains. Rows with a matching CDR3 protein are joined into one entry that keeps the most common DNA and genes. Across this sample there are about 290,000 distinct CDR3 sequences, with roughly 13% seen only once. The ten largest clones add up to roughly 8.5% of the sample. Sample: blood. The source is a woman aged 30 to 39 with Graves' hyperthyroidism that later progressed to Graves' ophthalmopathy.

This clonotype was detected ten times or more. This chain links TRBV28 with TRBJ2-7, with D possibly being TRBD1 (5 bases). V gave up 1 base and J gave up 0 bases, with 19 bases separating them. Germline CDR1 is MDHEN and CDR2 is SYDVKM. The CDR3 consists of 18 residues. This CDR3 reads CASSLSLTPTALSYEQYF. CDR3 bases: TGTGCCAGCAGTTTATCCCTTACCCCGACAGCCCTCTCCTACGAGCAGTACTTC.

This clonotype was seen repeatedly, ten times or more. The genes are TRBV12-3 or TRBV12-4 and TRBJ1-5; D possibly corresponds to TRBD1 (6 bases). The V and J ends lost 3 bases and 7 bases respectively, with 13 bases between them. This CDR3 spans 14 amino acids. The CDR3 DNA follows: TGTGCCAGCAGTTTCAAGGGGGTTGGCCAGCCCCAGCATTTT. Translation gives CASSFKGVGQPQHF.

This clonotype showed up many times. The CDR3 DNA is TGTGCCAGCAGCCGACGGAGCACCGGGGAGCTGTTTTTT. Protein product: CASSRRSTGELFF. This chain connects TRBV5-6 to TRBJ2-2; no clear D. Looked up from germline, CDR1 is SGHDT and CDR2 is YYEEEE. Trimming shortened V by 4 bases and J by 4 bases, and 8 bases separated the two germline ends. The CDR3 has 13 residues. Drawing the rest from reference TRBV5-6 and TRBJ2-2, the complete variable domain is DAGVTQSPTHLIKTRGQQVTLRCSPKSGHDTVSWYQQALGQGPQFIFQYYEEEERQRGNFPDRFSGHQFPNYSSELNVNALLLGDSALYLCASSRRSTGELFFGEGSRLTVL.

This clonotype turned up a few times. The V call is TRBV6-1, the J call TRBJ2-3; maybe TRBD2 (5 bases). The CDR3 covers 11 residues. Germline values: CDR1 MNHNS, CDR2 SASEGT. Trimming took 7 bases from V and 5 from J, leaving 7 bases between them. CDR3 DNA: TGTGCCAGCACCGGGGAAGATACGCAGTATTTT. It encodes CASTGEDTQYF.

Ten or more counts support this clonotype. This chain uses TRBV11-2 with TRBJ2-7; D is unclear. This CDR3 has 12 residues. V was trimmed by 1 base and J by 5 bases, leaving 6 bases between them. The V gene's germline CDR1 is SGHAT and CDR2 FQNNGV. In DNA, the CDR3 is TGTGCCAGCAGCTTAGTCCAGCACGAGCAGTACTTC. Its protein product is CASSLVQHEQYF.

There are a few counts of this clonotype. The rearrangement links TRBV6-2 or TRBV6-3 to TRBJ2-7; D is possibly TRBD1 or TRBD2 (5 bases each). This CDR3 has 12 residues. Germline V gives CDR1 MNHEY, CDR2 SVGEGT. The V end lost 5 bases, the J end lost 12 bases, and 17 bases lay between the germline ends. Here the CDR3 reads CASSEQGTRVYF. In nucleotides, the CDR3 is TGTGCCAGCAGTGAGCAGGGTACGAGGGTGTACTTC.

This clonotype was seen many times. The chain recombines TRBV5-1 with TRBJ2-3; D may be TRBD2 (6 bases). V was shortened by 2 bases and J by 1 base, with 11 bases between the two germline ends. The germline V gene encodes CDR1 SGHRS and CDR2 YFSETQ. The length of the CDR3 is 15 residues. The CDR3 nucleotides read TGCGCCAGCAGCTTCTTGGAGCGGGGCACAGATACGCAGTATTTT. Translation gives CASSFLERGTDTQYF.

This clonotype has at least ten counts. V and J are TRBV28 and TRBJ2-3, with D perhaps matching TRBD2 (6 bases). CDR1 and CDR2 from the germline V gene are MDHEN and SYDVKM. V was pared by 6 bases and J by 5 bases, with 12 bases between. CDR3 length: 13 amino acids. CDR3: CASSPAGGDTQYF. CDR3 coding DNA: TGTGCCAGCAGCCCCGCCGGGGGAGATACGCAGTATTTT.

In its sample, this clonotype was seen many times. The V and J genes are TRBV7-9 and TRBJ1-3; tentatively, D is TRBD1 (5 bases). This CDR3 has 14 amino acids. V shed 5 bases and J shed 4 bases, with 12 bases lying between them. Germline CDR1 is SEHNR and CDR2 is FQNEAQ (reference sequence). CDR3 sequence (DNA): TGTGCCAGCAGCCCTCGACAGACGGGAAACACCATATATTTT. Its translation: CASSPRQTGNTIYF.

This clonotype showed up many times. This chain connects TRBV27 to TRBJ2-1; weak D call: TRBD2 (6 bases). The ends were cut back, 6 bases at V and 0 bases at J, with 12 bases in the middle. The CDR3 extends over 15 amino acids. Germline values: CDR1 MNHEY, CDR2 SMNVEV (reference sequence). DNA for the CDR3: TGTGCCAGCAGCTTCGGGAGCGGCTCCTACAATGAGCAGTTCTTC. As protein: CASSFGSGSYNEQFF.

The V gene is TRBV28, the J gene TRBJ2-7, with a weak D call TRBD1 (6 bases). Germline assignment: CDR1 MDHEN and CDR2 SYDVKM. Trimming cost V 11 bases and J 2 bases, with 13 bases left between them. The CDR3 is 12 residues long. CDR3 sequence reads: CAVEGGPYEQYF. CDR3 DNA sequence: TGTGCCGTCGAAGGGGGTCCCTACGAGCAGTACTTC.

The chain is built from TRBV9 and TRBJ2-3; tentatively, D is TRBD1 or TRBD2 (5 bases each). The CDR3 is 15 residues long. V shed 0 bases and J shed 0 bases, with 8 bases lying between them. Germline V gene data show CDR1 as SGDLS and CDR2 as YYNGEE. The CDR3 loop is CASSVVGRSTDTQYF. As DNA, the CDR3 is TGTGCCAGCAGCGTAGTGGGACGGAGCACAGATACGCAGTATTTT.

This clonotype was recorded at least ten times. The chain recombines TRBV27 with TRBJ1-1, with unresolved D. V lost 0 bases and J lost 11, with 16 bases in between. Germline V gene sequence: CDR1 MNHEY, CDR2 SMNVEV (reference sequence). CDR3 length: 14 residues. CDR3 protein: CASSLSMDPRTAFF. The DNA of the CDR3 is TGTGCCAGCAGTTTATCGATGGACCCGCGGACGGCTTTCTTT.

In its sample, this clonotype was seen many times. The V and J genes are TRBV19 and TRBJ1-1; weak D call: TRBD1 (6 bases). Trimming left V 5 bases short and J 1 base short, with 14 bases between. This CDR3 spans 15 amino acids. Germline assignment: CDR1 LNHDA and CDR2 SQIVND (reference sequence). The CDR3 nucleotides read TGTGCCAGTAGTCCCCAGGAAGGGGGGAACACTGAAGCTTTCTTT. Translating gives CASSPQEGGNTEAFF.

The chain employs TRBV28 and TRBJ1-2, with 8 bases fitting TRBD1. In germline, CDR1 is MDHEN, CDR2 SYDVKM. The CDR3 covers 15 residues. After removal of 7 bases from V and 5 bases from J, the junction contained 12 bases not matched to a gene. CDR3 sequence: CASMGGGQGVYGYTF. The DNA of the CDR3 is TGTGCCAGCATGGGCGGAGGACAGGGTGTTTATGGCTACACCTTC.

This clonotype was detected a few times. This rearrangement joins TRBV5-6 to TRBJ2-2; D is perhaps TRBD2 (6 bases). V shed 6 bases and J shed 6 bases, with 18 bases lying between them. The CDR3 is made up of 15 amino acids. The germline gives CDR1 SGHDT, CDR2 YYEEEE. CDR3 residues: CASTSIYWEAGELFF. For the CDR3, the DNA is TGTGCCAGCACCTCCATTTATTGGGAGGCCGGGGAGCTGTTTTTT.